This TCR beta chain was recorded in a study of read filtering for tumor transcriptome and immune sequencing. Study in general: The cohort had roughly 16 men and roughly 13 women aged roughly 45 to 90, mean about 72 years. Per sample, TCR-region reads ranged about 3.5 to 11 million by IR-seq, roughly 75 to 1,400 by RNA-seq.

The sample holds many counts of this clonotype. The antigen remains undetermined. The library was built from around 380 ng RNA with molecular barcoded adaptors for alpha/delta and beta/gamma chains. MiXCR, applied by TCRdb to the reads, yields one record per CDR3 protein. The sample lists around 35,000 distinct CDR3 sequences, about an eighth occurring once. Study outcomes and limitations: Sorted CD138-negative bone marrow cells were not purified T cells.

This TCR came from a donor at least 40 years old with multiple myeloma. Sequenced material: a population of CD138-negative cells sorted from bone marrow.

CDR3: CASSYSARAGLSQETQYF. The CDR3 region has the DNA TGTGCCAGCAGTTACTCGGCCCGAGCGGGGCTGTCCCAAGAGACCCAGTACTTC. This chain connects TRBV6-6 to TRBJ2-5, with TRBD2 matching 7 bases. The CDR3 loop spans 18 amino acids. Germline V gene sequence: CDR1 MNHNY, CDR2 SVGAGI (reference sequence). Trimming cost V 0 bases and J 1 base; bases outside gene matches: 11.